The 9 T cell receptor beta chains below all came from one sample that was sequenced in a study of T cells in Graves' hyperthyroidism and ophthalmopathy. TCR beta CDR3 regions were amplified from RNA. A set of HTBI primers served as the primers for a first-round RT-PCR of the TCR CDR3. Using its own MiXCR run on the multiplex PCR reads, TCRdb lists one record per CDR3 protein. In the table there are roughly 560,000 distinct CDR3 sequences, roughly 15% of which are singletons. The sample taken for sequencing was blood. The receptors here all came from a woman between 35 and 50 years old with Graves' ophthalmopathy.

Ten or more counts support this clonotype. The genes are TRBV27 and TRBJ1-5, with 8 bases matching TRBD1. The J segment lost 1 base and the V segment lost 5 bases, leaving 16 bases of the junction unmatched. This CDR3 spans 19 amino acids. The germline gives CDR1 MNHEY, CDR2 SMNVEV (reference sequence). The CDR3 loop reads CASSAGVPGQVPSNQPQHF. CDR3 nucleotides: TGTGCCAGCAGTGCGGGCGTCCCGGGACAGGTACCAAGCAATCAGCCCCAGCATTTT.

This clonotype was counted at least ten times. V gene TRBV30 combines with J gene TRBJ1-1; the D gene is possibly TRBD1 (6 bases). Germline-derived CDR1 and CDR2 are GTSNPN and SVGIG (reference sequence). CDR3 length: 14 amino acids. Deletions cut 5 bases from V and 0 bases from J, with 13 bases between. CDR3 in amino acids: CAWGHGGMNTEAFF. The CDR3 nucleotides are TGTGCCTGGGGACACGGGGGCATGAACACTGAAGCTTTCTTT.

This clonotype was found many times. The V gene is TRBV12-3 or TRBV12-4, the J gene TRBJ2-5; no clear D. Trimming cost V 9 bases and J 0 bases, with 14 bases left between them. This CDR3 is built from 14 residues. The CDR3 nucleotides are TGTGCCAGTCAAACAGCCCCTCACCAAGAGACCCAGTACTTC. As protein: CASQTAPHQETQYF.

This clonotype was observed many times. The CDR3 DNA is TGTGCCAGCACTAGCGGGAGTATCGGCTCCTACGAGCAGTACTTC. Its translation: CASTSGSIGSYEQYF. The chain is built from TRBV2 and TRBJ2-7; 10 nucleotides line up with TRBD2. The CDR3 totals 15 residues. V shed 7 bases and J 0 bases; nucleotides not matched to a gene: 6. Germline V lookup: CDR1 SNHLY, CDR2 FYNNEI.

The chain employs TRBV27 and TRBJ1-5, with D hard to call. Trimming took 3 bases from V and 1 from J, leaving 7 bases between them. Germline V CDR1 and CDR2: MNHEY, SMNVEV (reference sequence). The CDR3 contains 14 residues. The CDR3 is CASSFGLSNQPQHF. The CDR3 DNA sequence: TGTGCCAGCAGTTTCGGGCTAAGCAATCAGCCCCAGCATTTT.

The chain joins TRBV4-3 to TRBJ1-5, with D unresolved. Germline V gene data show CDR1 as LGHNA and CDR2 as YSLEER. The ends were cut back, 0 bases at V and 0 bases at J, with 6 bases in the middle. The CDR3 has 15 residues. The CDR3 bases are TGCGCCAGCAGCCAAGACGATGCTAGCAATCAGCCCCAGCATTTT. As protein: CASSQDDASNQPQHF.

In this sample, this clonotype turned up many times. V is TRBV28 and J is TRBJ2-4; tentatively, D is TRBD1 (5 bases). In germline, CDR1 is MDHEN, CDR2 SYDVKM. This CDR3 spans 16 amino acids. V was clipped by 3 bases and J by 0 bases, with 12 bases between them. In DNA, the CDR3 is TGTGCCAGCAGTTTTAGGGGTCTGAGAGCCAAAAACATTCAGTACTTC. Translated, it gives CASSFRGLRAKNIQYF.

This clonotype was picked up many times. The rearrangement joins TRBV12-3 or TRBV12-4 to TRBJ1-5; tentatively, D is TRBD1 (5 bases). Trimming stripped 0 bases from V and 3 bases from J, with 12 bases between. The CDR3 extends over 16 amino acids. The CDR3 loop is CASSLALPTDNQPQHF. The CDR3, as DNA: TGTGCCAGCAGTTTAGCCCTCCCGACAGACAATCAGCCCCAGCATTTT.

This clonotype was counted ten times or more. The V and J genes are TRBV29-1 and TRBJ2-7; 10 bases fit TRBD1. This CDR3 spans 13 amino acids. Trimming cost V 6 bases and J 4 bases; bases outside gene matches: 6. From germline, CDR1 is SQVTM and CDR2 ANQGSEA. CDR3 nucleotides: TGCAGCGTAAGGGACAGGGGAGAATACGAGCAGTACTTC. This codes for CSVRDRGEYEQYF.